This T cell receptor beta chain appears in the sequencing data of a study of T cells after yellow fever vaccination. Study outcomes and limitations: After the booster, about 95% of CD4 and roughly nine tenths of CD8 primary-response clones were re-detected. CD4 and CD8 compartments shared a small share of clonotypes.

V lost 3 bases to trimming and J lost 7 bases, with 15 bases between them. The CDR3 has 15 residues. Per the germline V gene, CDR1 is SGHTA and CDR2 is FQGNSA. Worth noting for this clonotype: The antigen is undetermined.

5'RACE template switching produced TCR cDNA carrying a universal primer site and UMIs. TCRdb reanalysed the 5' RACE reads using MiXCR and keeps one entry per CDR3 protein. The data contain under 600,000 distinct CDR3 sequences, 21% of them singletons. Material: PBMCs, obtained around 3 weeks after the first yellow fever vaccination. The clonotype comes from a man aged 18 to 30 who received the YFV17D yellow fever vaccine. The chain joins TRBV7-2 to TRBJ1-4, with D tentatively TRBD1 (6 bases). CDR3 DNA sequence: TGTGCCAGCAGCTTCGTGAAGGGGGTTGGTGAAAAACTGTTTTTT. This sequence encodes CASSFVKGVGEKLFF.